These 20 T cell receptor beta chains were all obtained from the same sample, sequenced in a study of cytomegalovirus exposure and HLA in healthy donors. Researchers ran the PCR with 60 Vbeta and 13 Jbeta primers. Method: immunoSEQ multiplex PCR; TCRdb's copy keeps in-frame clones and lacks some. Among approximately 190,000 clones listed, about four fifths were seen once. The sequenced sample consisted of PBMCs. These receptors were obtained from a man aged 35 to 55 in good health and CMV-seropositive.

The V and J genes are TRBV18 and TRBJ1-4; no clear D. Looked up from germline, CDR1 is KGHSH and CDR2 is LQKENI. The CDR3 is made up of 14 amino acids. V was clipped by 8 bases and J by 0 bases, with 10 bases between them. The CDR3 protein is CASRRGATNEKLFF. The CDR3 DNA sequence: TGTGCCAGCCGGCGGGGTGCAACTAATGAAAAACTGTTTTTT. Full variable domain (remainder filled in from reference TRBV18 and TRBJ1-4): NAGVMQNPRHLVRRRGQEARLRCSPMKGHSHVYWYRQLPEEGLKFMVYLQKENIIDESGMPKERFSAEFPKEGPSILRIQQVVRGDSAAYFCASRRGATNEKLFFGSGTQLSVL.

The chain combines TRBV4-2 with TRBJ2-1, with TRBD2 identical over 8 bases. Germline trimming cut 3 bases from V and 7 bases from J; bases unmatched to any gene: 14. This CDR3 region has 17 residues. Per germline, CDR1 LGHNA and CDR2 YNFKEQ. The CDR3 reads CASSQGVVAGLGNEQFF. CDR3 bases: TGTGCCAGCAGCCAGGGTGTGGTAGCGGGGCTGGGGAATGAGCAGTTCTTC.

The chain combines TRBV19 with TRBJ2-3; possibly TRBD2 for D (5 bases). The CDR3 runs to 15 residues. V was clipped by 3 bases and J by 2 bases, with 12 bases between them. The germline gives CDR1 LNHDA, CDR2 SQIVND (reference sequence). This CDR3 is CASSIWVGDTDTQYF. The DNA of the CDR3 is TGTGCCAGTAGTATCTGGGTGGGAGACACAGATACGCAGTATTTT.

There are a few counts of this clone. This chain connects TRBV7-2 to TRBJ2-1, with D tentatively TRBD2 (6 bases). Germline V gives CDR1 SGHTA, CDR2 FQGNSA. With 1 base removed from V and 9 bases from J, the gap between germline ends came to 13 bases. This CDR3 region has 14 residues. The CDR3 nucleotides are TGTGCCAGCAGCTTAGGAGGCGGGAAGGCTGAGCAGTTCTTC. Its protein is CASSLGGGKAEQFF.

The chain recombines TRBV10-3 with TRBJ2-5, with D tentatively TRBD1 (6 bases). Trimming cost V 2 bases and J 5 bases, with 24 bases left between them. Germline CDR1 is ENHRY and CDR2 is SYGVKD. The CDR3 is 18 residues long. The CDR3 DNA follows: TGTGCCATCAGTGAGAGTACCCTGGACAGCCCCCATGTGGAGACCCAGTACTTC. Its protein is CAISESTLDSPHVETQYF.

The CDR3 reads CASSITGGWLDTQYF. CDR3 nucleotide sequence: TGTGCCAGCAGTATTACGGGTGGATGGCTGGATACGCAGTATTTT. This chain joins TRBV5-8 and TRBJ2-3; unclear D gene. Germline assignment: CDR1 SGHTS and CDR2 YDEGEE. This CDR3 contains 15 residues. The V gene lost 5 bases and the J gene lost 6 bases, with 19 bases spanning the gap.

The chain carries TRBV7-3 and TRBJ2-7; no firm D call. Germline V lookup: CDR1 SGHTA, CDR2 FQGTGA. This CDR3 contains 13 residues. V was clipped by 0 bases and J by 4 bases, with 7 bases between them. CDR3 sequence (DNA): TGTGCCAGCAGCTTAACGTACGGGTACGAGCAGTACTTC. Translated, it gives CASSLTYGYEQYF.

J is TRBJ1-1 and V is TRBV15; unclear D gene. There are 12 residues in the CDR3. Trimming took 2 bases from V and 6 from J, leaving 7 bases between them. Per the germline V gene, CDR1 is LNHNV and CDR2 is YYDKDF (reference sequence). This CDR3 is CATSRPRAEAFF. CDR3 nucleotides: TGTGCCACCAGCAGACCCCGTGCTGAAGCTTTCTTT.

This clone turned up a few times. This chain joins TRBV2 and TRBJ1-1; 8 bases are shared with TRBD1. Germline V gives CDR1 SNHLY, CDR2 FYNNEI. The V gene end was trimmed by 4 bases and the J gene end by 4 bases; junction bases not matched to a gene: 2. This CDR3 has 13 amino acids. The CDR3 coding sequence is TGTGCCAGCAGTGTCACAGGGGGCACTGAAGCTTTCTTT. This sequence encodes CASSVTGGTEAFF.

This chain connects TRBV30 to TRBJ1-1; a weak D match, TRBD1 (5 bases). The CDR3 is 13 amino acids. In germline, CDR1 is GTSNPN, CDR2 SVGIG (reference sequence). Trimming cost V 5 bases and J 7 bases, with 17 bases left between them. CDR3 sequence reads: CAWDRSTAYEAFF. The CDR3 nucleotides are TGTGCCTGGGACAGATCTACGGCCTATGAAGCTTTCTTT.

J is TRBJ2-3 and V is TRBV7-9; the D is unclear. The CDR3 has 12 residues. The V gene lost 1 base and the J gene lost 4 bases, with 3 bases spanning the gap. Germline CDR1 is SEHNR and CDR2 is FQNEAQ (reference sequence). CDR3: CASSLGADTQYF. CDR3 DNA sequence: TGTGCCAGCAGCTTAGGCGCAGATACGCAGTATTTT. Variable domain in full (rest from reference TRBV7-9 and TRBJ2-3): DTGVSQNPRHKITKRGQNVTFRCDPISEHNRLYWYRQTLGQGPEFLTYFQNEAQLEKSRLLSDRFSAERPKGSFSTLEIQRTEQGDSAMYLCASSLGADTQYFGPGTRLTVL.

There are a few counts of this clone. The chain is built from TRBV5-1 and TRBJ1-1, with a weak D call TRBD1 (6 bases). V gave up 4 bases and J gave up 10 bases, with 26 bases separating them. CDR3 length: 16 residues. Germline V gives CDR1 SGHRS, CDR2 YFSETQ. The DNA of the CDR3 is TGCGCCAGCAGCGTGTGCCCTCCACAGGGCTACCAAACAGCTTTCTTT. This translates into CASSVCPPQGYQTAFF.

This chain uses TRBV5-1 with TRBJ2-5; 12 bases line up with TRBD2. The CDR3 is made up of 18 amino acids. Germline V gene data show CDR1 as SGHRS and CDR2 as YFSETQ. V shed 6 bases and J 2 bases; nucleotides not matched to a gene: 14. In nucleotides, the CDR3 is TGCGCCAGCAACTACATCCGGGGTCTAGCGGGAGGGCAAGAGACCCAGTACTTC. Its protein is CASNYIRGLAGGQETQYF.

The chain links TRBV27 to TRBJ2-1, with TRBD1 matching over 8 bases. Germline V gives CDR1 MNHEY, CDR2 SMNVEV (reference sequence). CDR3 length: 17 residues. The ends lost 5 bases at V and 0 bases at J; junction bases unmatched: 9. In DNA form, the CDR3 reads TGTGCCAGCAGTATGCCGGGACAGGCGAGCTCCTACAATGAGCAGTTCTTC. Amino acid sequence: CASSMPGQASSYNEQFF.

V usage is TRBV28 and J usage is TRBJ1-1; 7 bases align to TRBD1. The CDR3 is 14 residues long. Trimming removed 1 base from V and 3 bases from J; junction bases left unmatched: 2. Germline lookup yields CDR1 MDHEN and CDR2 SYDVKM. The CDR3 loop is CASSLYRGYTEAFF. The CDR3 DNA reads as TGTGCCAGCAGTTTATACAGGGGATACACTGAAGCTTTCTTT.

The chain has TRBV7-9 and TRBJ2-7, with TRBD1 identical over 7 bases. The V and J ends lost 3 bases and 0 bases, in that order; junction bases with no gene match: 8. Germline loops: CDR1 SEHNR, CDR2 FQNEAQ (reference sequence). The CDR3 sequence is 16 residues long. The CDR3 is CASSFHSGTDSYEQYF. The CDR3 DNA is TGTGCCAGCAGCTTCCACTCCGGGACAGACTCCTACGAGCAGTACTTC.

This chain joins TRBV11-2 and TRBJ2-7; 8 nucleotides agree with TRBD1. CDR1 is SGHAT and CDR2 is FQNNGV in the germline V gene. CDR3 length: 14 amino acids. The J segment lost 2 bases and the V segment lost 3 bases, leaving 3 bases of the junction unmatched. CDR3 in amino acids: CASSFLTGAYEQYF. As DNA, the CDR3 is TGTGCCAGCAGCTTCCTGACAGGGGCCTACGAGCAGTACTTC. The full variable domain, completed using reference TRBV11-2 and TRBJ2-7, is EAGVAQSPRYKIIEKRQSVAFWCNPISGHATLYWYQQILGQGPKLLIQFQNNGVVDDSQLPKDRFSAERLKGVDSTLKIQPAKLEDSAVYLCASSFLTGAYEQYFGPGTRLTVT.

The chain recombines TRBV28 with TRBJ1-4; D is uncertain. In germline, CDR1 is MDHEN, CDR2 SYDVKM. The CDR3 contains 13 residues. V lost 2 bases and J lost 8, with 9 bases in between. CDR3 protein: CASSLGFGEKLFF. As DNA, the CDR3 is TGTGCCAGCAGTTTAGGTTTCGGGGAAAAACTGTTTTTT.

V and J are TRBV6-5 and TRBJ1-2; possibly TRBD1 for D (6 bases). The ends were cut back, 5 bases at V and 4 bases at J, with 11 bases in the middle. The CDR3 is 13 amino acids. Germline loops: CDR1 MNHEY, CDR2 SVGAGI. CDR3 nucleotide sequence: TGTGCCAGCAGTCCCGGGGACACCTATGGCTACACCTTC. Amino acids: CASSPGDTYGYTF.

This chain links TRBV30 with TRBJ1-1; D perhaps matches TRBD1 (5 bases). CDR1 and CDR2 from the germline V gene are GTSNPN and SVGIG (reference sequence). The length of the CDR3 is 15 residues. Trimming stripped 0 bases from V and 0 bases from J, with 11 bases between. As DNA, the CDR3 is TGTGCCTGGAGTGTTTGGGGAGGGGTGAACACTGAAGCTTTCTTT. Its protein product is CAWSVWGGVNTEAFF.